What follows describes a single T cell receptor (beta chain). Per the original methods: How many nucleated cells were present was estimated from reference gene primer amplification. Only in-frame clones appear in the TCRdb table, and some are missing; sequencing was by immunoSEQ multiplex PCR. Clone size and V and J calls were adopted from that table, with D and trimming inferred from the DNA. Of under 250,000 clones in the sample, around 80% were seen once. The CDR3 is 14 residues long. After removal of 3 bases from V and 6 bases from J, the junction contained 6 bases not matched to a gene. Germline V gives CDR1 MNHEY, CDR2 SMNVEV (reference sequence). The data belong to a study of blood T cell repertoires in COVID-19. About the study: COVID-19 samples, acute and convalescent, were from the United States, Italy and Spain. In each case, the material was cDNA or gDNA derived from T cells, B-cell-depleted T cells, or PBMCs.

The genes are TRBV27 and TRBJ1-2; 8 bases match TRBD1. The source of this sequence is a human donor in a cohort sampled during active COVID-19. The sequenced sample consisted of peripheral blood. The CDR3, as DNA: TGTGCCAGCAGTTTCGGCAGGGGGCATGATGGCTACACCTTC. Translation: CASSFGRGHDGYTF.